The 10 T cell receptor beta chains listed next were all sequenced from one sample in a study of blood T cell repertoires in COVID-19. The protocol was immunoSEQ multiplex PCR, while the TCRdb copy is restricted to in-frame clones and leaves out a portion. Among under 200,000 clones listed, approximately 86% were seen once. What was sequenced was PBMCs or T cells enriched from blood (not recorded which). Receptors were obtained from a man aged 55 to 70 who had recovered from COVID-19.

The genes are TRBV19 and TRBJ1-5; D call uncertain. V lost 5 bases, J lost 6 bases, and 14 bases lay in between. Germline-derived CDR1 and CDR2 are LNHDA and SQIVND (reference sequence). The length of the CDR3 is 14 residues. CDR3 in amino acids: CASSEAAAGQPQHF. The CDR3 coding sequence is TGTGCCAGTAGTGAGGCAGCGGCGGGTCAGCCCCAGCATTTT.

The chain combines TRBV3-1 (or the pseudogene TRBV3-2) with TRBJ1-4; 8 positions match TRBD1. The ends lost 5 bases at V and 8 bases at J; junction bases unmatched: 10. Germline V gene data show CDR1 as LGHDT and CDR2 as YNNKEL (reference sequence). CDR3 size: 15 residues. The CDR3 region has the DNA TGTGCCAGCAGCTTGCGACAGGGGATAGGGGAAAAACTGTTTTTT. Protein: CASSLRQGIGEKLFF.

V gene TRBV3-1 (or the pseudogene TRBV3-2) combines with J gene TRBJ2-5, with D possibly matching TRBD2 (6 bases). CDR3 length: 16 amino acids. From germline, CDR1 is LGHDT and CDR2 YNNKEL (reference sequence). V dropped 1 base and J dropped 5 bases, with 17 bases sitting between them. The CDR3 DNA follows: TGTGCCAGCAGCCAAGTCTCTAGCGCTGGGGTGGAGACCCAGTACTTC. This sequence encodes CASSQVSSAGVETQYF.

J is TRBJ1-5 and V is TRBV27; the D is unclear. The germline gives CDR1 MNHEY, CDR2 SMNVEV (reference sequence). The CDR3 is 13 residues long. Deletions cut 2 bases from V and 4 bases from J, with 6 bases between. The CDR3 DNA sequence: TGTGCCAGCAGTTTAGGGCAGAATCAGCCCCAGCATTTT. It is translated as CASSLGQNQPQHF.

The J gene is TRBJ1-2, the V gene TRBV2; D is undetermined. The V and J ends lost 4 bases and 8 bases respectively, with 8 bases between them. The CDR3 has 11 amino acids. CDR1 SNHLY and CDR2 FYNNEI come from the germline V gene. The CDR3 nucleotides are TGTGCCAGCAGTGCGGGGATCGGCTACACCTTC. It encodes CASSAGIGYTF.

This chain joins TRBV2 and TRBJ1-5, with TRBD1 matching over 7 bases. The CDR3 runs 17 residues. Germline CDR1 SNHLY, CDR2 FYNNEI. Trimming removed 6 bases from V and 4 bases from J; junction bases left unmatched: 15. The CDR3 DNA follows: TGTGCCAGCAGGGCCGGTCGGGGACAGAGGGGGAATCAGCCCCAGCATTTT. It codes for CASRAGRGQRGNQPQHF.

The chain uses TRBV7-3 and TRBJ2-1; 7 nucleotides agree with TRBD1. Germline lookup yields CDR1 SGHTA and CDR2 FQGTGA. This CDR3 contains 15 residues. The trim removed 4 bases at V and 5 bases at J, leaving 8 bases unmatched. DNA for the CDR3: TGTGCCAGCAGCTCCCCAGGGGGTCTCGACAATGAGCAGTTCTTC. This encodes CASSSPGGLDNEQFF.

This CDR3 reads CASSLGQRETQETQYF. CDR3 DNA sequence: TGTGCCAGCAGCTTAGGCCAGCGGGAGACCCAAGAGACCCAGTACTTC. The chain joins TRBV11-3 to TRBJ2-5, with TRBD2 matching over 8 bases. Germline V CDR1 and CDR2: SGHNT, YENEEA. V shed 1 base and J 1 base; nucleotides not matched to a gene: 5. The CDR3 spans 16 residues.

J is TRBJ1-2 and V is TRBV6-2 or TRBV6-3, with D possibly TRBD1 on 5 matching bases. The CDR3 spans 14 residues. Per germline, CDR1 MNHEY and CDR2 SVGEGT. Trimming shortened V by 5 bases and J by 4 bases, and 14 bases separated the two germline ends. This CDR3 reads CASSLWGPIYGYTF. DNA for the CDR3: TGTGCCAGCAGTCTCTGGGGCCCCATCTATGGCTACACCTTC.

This clone was observed a handful of times. V usage is TRBV6-2 or TRBV6-3 and J usage is TRBJ1-5; 8 positions agree with TRBD1. The CDR3 is 15 amino acids. Germline V gene data show CDR1 as MNHEY and CDR2 as SVGEGT. The J segment lost 1 base and the V segment lost 4 bases, leaving 3 bases of the junction unmatched. In DNA, the CDR3 is TGTGCCAGCAGTTCTAGACAGGGGAGCAATCAGCCCCAGCATTTT. It yields the protein CASSSRQGSNQPQHF.